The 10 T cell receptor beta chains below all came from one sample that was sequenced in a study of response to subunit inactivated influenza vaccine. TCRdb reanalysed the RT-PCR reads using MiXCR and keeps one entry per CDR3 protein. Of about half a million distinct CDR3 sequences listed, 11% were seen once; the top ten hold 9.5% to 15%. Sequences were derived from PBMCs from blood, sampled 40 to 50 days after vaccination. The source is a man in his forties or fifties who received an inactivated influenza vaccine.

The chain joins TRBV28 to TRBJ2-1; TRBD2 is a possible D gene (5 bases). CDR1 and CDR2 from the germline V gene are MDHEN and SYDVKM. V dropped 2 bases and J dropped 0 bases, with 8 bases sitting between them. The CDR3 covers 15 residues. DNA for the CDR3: TGTGCCAGCAGTTTACGGGGTAACTCCTACAATGAGCAGTTCTTC. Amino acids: CASSLRGNSYNEQFF.

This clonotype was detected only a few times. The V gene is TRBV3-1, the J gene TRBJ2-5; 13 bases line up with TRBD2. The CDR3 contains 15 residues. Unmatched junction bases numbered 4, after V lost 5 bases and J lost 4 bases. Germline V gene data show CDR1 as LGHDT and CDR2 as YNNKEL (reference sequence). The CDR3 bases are TGTGCCAGCAGCTCCACTAGCGGGGGGGGAGAGACCCAGTACTTC. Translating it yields CASSSTSGGGETQYF.

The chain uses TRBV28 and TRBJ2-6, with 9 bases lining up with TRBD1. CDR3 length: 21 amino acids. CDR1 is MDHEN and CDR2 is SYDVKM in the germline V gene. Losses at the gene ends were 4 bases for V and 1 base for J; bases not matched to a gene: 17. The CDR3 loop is CASSYPDSPGQGSSGANVLTF. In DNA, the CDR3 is TGTGCCAGCAGTTACCCTGATTCACCGGGACAGGGTTCATCTGGGGCCAACGTCCTGACTTTC. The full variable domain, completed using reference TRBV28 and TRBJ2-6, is DVKVTQSSRYLVKRTGEKVFLECVQDMDHENMFWYRQDPGLGLRLIYFSYDVKMKEKGDIPEGYSVSREKKERFSLILESASTNQTSMYLCASSYPDSPGQGSSGANVLTFGAGSRLTVL.

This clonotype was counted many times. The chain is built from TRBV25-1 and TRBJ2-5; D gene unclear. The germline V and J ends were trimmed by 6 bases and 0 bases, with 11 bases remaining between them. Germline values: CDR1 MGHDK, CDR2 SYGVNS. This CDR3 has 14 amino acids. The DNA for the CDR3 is TGTGCCAGCAGCGTTGGACGAAACCAAGAGACCCAGTACTTC. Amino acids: CASSVGRNQETQYF.

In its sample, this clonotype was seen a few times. The DNA of the CDR3 is TGTGCCATAAATCGGGGGAGTTATGAGCCCCAGCATTTT. Residues: CAINRGSYEPQHF. The J gene is TRBJ1-5, the V gene TRBV28; tentative D call: TRBD1 (5 bases). Between the trimmed V and J ends, which lost 10 bases and 8 bases, there was a span of 18 bases. Germline V gene sequence: CDR1 MDHEN, CDR2 SYDVKM. The CDR3 length is 13 residues.

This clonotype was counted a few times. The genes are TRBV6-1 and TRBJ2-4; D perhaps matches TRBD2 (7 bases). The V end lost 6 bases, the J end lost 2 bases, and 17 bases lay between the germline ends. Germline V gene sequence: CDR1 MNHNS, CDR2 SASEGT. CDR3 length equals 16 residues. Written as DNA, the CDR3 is TGTGCCAGCAGCAGACTAACGGGGGGCACCAAAAACATTCAGTACTTC. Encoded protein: CASSRLTGGTKNIQYF.

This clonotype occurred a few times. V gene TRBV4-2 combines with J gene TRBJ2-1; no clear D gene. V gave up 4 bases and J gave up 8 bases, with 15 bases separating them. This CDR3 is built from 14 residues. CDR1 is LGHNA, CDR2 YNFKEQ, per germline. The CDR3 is CASSPVSPGDEQFF. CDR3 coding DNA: TGTGCCAGCAGCCCAGTTAGCCCGGGTGATGAGCAGTTCTTC.

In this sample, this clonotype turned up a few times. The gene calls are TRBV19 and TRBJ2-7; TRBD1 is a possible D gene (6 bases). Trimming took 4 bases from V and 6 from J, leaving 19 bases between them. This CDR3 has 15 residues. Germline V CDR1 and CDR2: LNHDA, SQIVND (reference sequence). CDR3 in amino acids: CASSRRKGQGSEQYF. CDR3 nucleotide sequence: TGTGCCAGTAGTAGAAGAAAGGGACAAGGGTCCGAGCAGTACTTC. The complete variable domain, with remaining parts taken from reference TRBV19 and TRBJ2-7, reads DGGITQSPKYLFRKEGQNVTLSCEQNLNHDAMYWYRQDPGQGLRLIYYSQIVNDFQKGDIAEGYSVSREKKESFPLTVTSAQKNPTAFYLCASSRRKGQGSEQYFGPGTRLTVT.

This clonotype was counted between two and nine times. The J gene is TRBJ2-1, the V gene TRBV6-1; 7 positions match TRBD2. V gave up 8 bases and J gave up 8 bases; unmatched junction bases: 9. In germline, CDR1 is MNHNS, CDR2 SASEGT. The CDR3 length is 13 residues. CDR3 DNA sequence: TGTGCCAGCTCTCTTGGACTAGACGATGAGCAGTTCTTC. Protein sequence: CASSLGLDDEQFF.

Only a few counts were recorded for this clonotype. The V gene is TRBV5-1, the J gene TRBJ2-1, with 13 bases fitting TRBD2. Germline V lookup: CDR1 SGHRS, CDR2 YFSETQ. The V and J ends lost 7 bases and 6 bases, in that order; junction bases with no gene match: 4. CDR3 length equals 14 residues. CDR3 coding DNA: TGCGCCAGCCGGACTAGCGGGAGTAGCAATGAGCAGTTCTTC. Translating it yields CASRTSGSSNEQFF.